This T cell receptor (beta chain) was retrieved from a study of blood T cell repertoires in COVID-19. On the study more broadly: Acute and convalescent COVID-19 samples came from the United States, Italy and Spain. T cells, B-cell-depleted T cells, or PBMCs supplied cDNA or gDNA.

Original methodology: Scientists estimated how many nucleated cells there were by amplifying reference gene primers. The protocol was immunoSEQ multiplex PCR, while the TCRdb copy is restricted to in-frame clones and leaves out a portion. V, J and clone size are taken as reported in that table, and D and trimming were inferred from the DNA itself. The sample has around 94,000 clones, more than 65% seen once. The CDR3 sequence is 14 residues long. Germline loops: CDR1 SGHVT, CDR2 SQSDAQ. The V end lost 6 bases, the J end lost 8 bases, and 17 bases lay between the germline ends. This TCR derives from a man in his 60s with acute or convalescent COVID-19. This rearrangement joins TRBV7-4 to TRBJ1-5; D is possibly TRBD1 (5 bases). The sample was peripheral blood. In DNA form, the CDR3 reads TGTGCCAGCAGAATTGGGGGGATTGGGAAGCCCCAGCATTTT. Translated, it gives CASRIGGIGKPQHF.